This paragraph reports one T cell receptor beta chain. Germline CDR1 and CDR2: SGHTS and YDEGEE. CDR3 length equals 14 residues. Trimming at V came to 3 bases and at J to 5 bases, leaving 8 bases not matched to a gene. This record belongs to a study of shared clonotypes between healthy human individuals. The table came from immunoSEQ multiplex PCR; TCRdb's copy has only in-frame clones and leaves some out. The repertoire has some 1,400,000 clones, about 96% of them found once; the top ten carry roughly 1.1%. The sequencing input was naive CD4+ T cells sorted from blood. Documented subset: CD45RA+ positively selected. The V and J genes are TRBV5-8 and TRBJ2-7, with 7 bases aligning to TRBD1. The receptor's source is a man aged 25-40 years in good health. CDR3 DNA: TGTGCCAGCAGCTCCGGACAGGCCTACCACGAGCAGTACTTC. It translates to CASSSGQAYHEQYF.